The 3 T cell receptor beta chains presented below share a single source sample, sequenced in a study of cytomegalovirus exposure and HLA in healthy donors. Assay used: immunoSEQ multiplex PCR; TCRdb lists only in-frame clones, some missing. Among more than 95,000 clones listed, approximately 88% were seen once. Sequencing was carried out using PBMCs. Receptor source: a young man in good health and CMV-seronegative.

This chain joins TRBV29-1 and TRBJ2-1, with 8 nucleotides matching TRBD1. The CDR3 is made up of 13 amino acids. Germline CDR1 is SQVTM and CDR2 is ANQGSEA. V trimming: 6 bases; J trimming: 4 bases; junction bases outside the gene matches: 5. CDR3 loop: CSVAGQAYNEQFF. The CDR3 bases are TGCAGCGTCGCGGGACAGGCTTACAATGAGCAGTTCTTC.

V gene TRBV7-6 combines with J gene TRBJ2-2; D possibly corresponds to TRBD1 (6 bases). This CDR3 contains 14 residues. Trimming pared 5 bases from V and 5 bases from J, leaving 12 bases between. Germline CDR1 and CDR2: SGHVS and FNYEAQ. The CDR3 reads CASSRGTTTGELFF. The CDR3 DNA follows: TGTGCCAGCAGCCGTGGGACAACGACCGGGGAGCTGTTTTTT. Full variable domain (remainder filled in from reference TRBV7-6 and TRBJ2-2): GAGVSQSPRYKVTKRGQDVALRCDPISGHVSLYWYRQALGQGPEFLTYFNYEAQQDKSGLPNDRFSAERPEGSISTLTIQRTEQRDSAMYRCASSRGTTTGELFFGEGSRLTVL.

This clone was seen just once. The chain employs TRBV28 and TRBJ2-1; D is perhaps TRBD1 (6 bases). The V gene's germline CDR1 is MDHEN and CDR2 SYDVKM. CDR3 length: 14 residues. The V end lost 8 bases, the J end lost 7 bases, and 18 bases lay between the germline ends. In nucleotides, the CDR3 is TGTGCCAGCTTGAGGCAGGGGCTACGGAATGAGCAGTTCTTC. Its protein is CASLRQGLRNEQFF.